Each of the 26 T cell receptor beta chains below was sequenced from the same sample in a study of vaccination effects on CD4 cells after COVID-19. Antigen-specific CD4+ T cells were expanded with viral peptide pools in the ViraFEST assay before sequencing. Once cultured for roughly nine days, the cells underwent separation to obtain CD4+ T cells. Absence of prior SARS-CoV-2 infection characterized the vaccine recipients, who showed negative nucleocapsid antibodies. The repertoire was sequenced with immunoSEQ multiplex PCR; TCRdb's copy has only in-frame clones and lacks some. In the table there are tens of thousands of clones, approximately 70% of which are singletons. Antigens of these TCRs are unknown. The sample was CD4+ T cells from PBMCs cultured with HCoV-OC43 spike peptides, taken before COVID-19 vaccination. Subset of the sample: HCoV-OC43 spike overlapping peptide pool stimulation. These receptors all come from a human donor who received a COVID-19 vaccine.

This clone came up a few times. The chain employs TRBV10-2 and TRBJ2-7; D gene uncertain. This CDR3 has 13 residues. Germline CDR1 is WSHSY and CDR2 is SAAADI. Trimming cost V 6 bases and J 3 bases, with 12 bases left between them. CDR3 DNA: TGCGCCAGCAGCCCTCAGAGTTACTACGAGCAGTACGTC. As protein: CASSPQSYYEQYV.

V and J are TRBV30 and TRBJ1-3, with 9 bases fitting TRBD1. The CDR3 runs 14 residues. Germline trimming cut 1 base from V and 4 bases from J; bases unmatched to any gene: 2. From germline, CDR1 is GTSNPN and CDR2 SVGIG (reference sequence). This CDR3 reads CAWSGQGDGNTIYF. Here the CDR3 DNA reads TGTGCCTGGAGTGGACAGGGGGACGGAAACACCATATATTTT. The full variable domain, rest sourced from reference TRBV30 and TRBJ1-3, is SQTIHQWPATLVQPVGSPLSLECTVEGTSNPNLYWYRQAAGRGLQLLFYSVGIGQISSEVPQNLSASRPQDRQFILSSKKLLLSDSGFYLCAWSGQGDGNTIYFGEGSWLTVV.

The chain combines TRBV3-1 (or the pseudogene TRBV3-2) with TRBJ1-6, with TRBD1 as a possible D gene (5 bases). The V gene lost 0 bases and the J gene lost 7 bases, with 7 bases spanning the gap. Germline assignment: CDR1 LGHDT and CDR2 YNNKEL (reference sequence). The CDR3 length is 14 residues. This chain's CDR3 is CASSQDWGNSPLHF. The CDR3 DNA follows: TGTGCCAGCAGCCAAGATTGGGGGAATTCACCCCTCCACTTT.

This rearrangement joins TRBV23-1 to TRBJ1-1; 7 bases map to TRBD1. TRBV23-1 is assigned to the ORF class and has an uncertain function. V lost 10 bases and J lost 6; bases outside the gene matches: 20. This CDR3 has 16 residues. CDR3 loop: CATPGGDTGDWAEAFF. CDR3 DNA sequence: TGCGCCACCCCGGGGGGCGACACAGGGGACTGGGCTGAAGCTTTCTTT.

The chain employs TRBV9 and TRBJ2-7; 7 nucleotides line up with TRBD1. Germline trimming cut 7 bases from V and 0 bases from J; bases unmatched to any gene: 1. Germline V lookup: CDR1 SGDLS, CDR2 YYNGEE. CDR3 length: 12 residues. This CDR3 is CASRDSSYEQYV. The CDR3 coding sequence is TGTGCCAGCCGGGACAGCTCCTACGAGCAGTACGTC.

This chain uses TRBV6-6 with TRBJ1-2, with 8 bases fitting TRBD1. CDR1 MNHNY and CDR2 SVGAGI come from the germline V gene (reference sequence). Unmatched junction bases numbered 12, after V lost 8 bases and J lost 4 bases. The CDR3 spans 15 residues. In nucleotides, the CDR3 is TGTGCCAGCTCCCCCAGGGCAGGGGGCTTCTATGGCTACACCTTC. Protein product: CASSPRAGGFYGYTF.

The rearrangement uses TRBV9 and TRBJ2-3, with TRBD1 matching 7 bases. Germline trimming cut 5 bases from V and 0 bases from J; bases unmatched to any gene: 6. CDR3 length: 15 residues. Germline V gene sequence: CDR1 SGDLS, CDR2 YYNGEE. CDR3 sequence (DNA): TGTGCCAGCAGACCAGGGGGTCTTAGCACAGATACGCAGTATTTT. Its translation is CASRPGGLSTDTQYF.

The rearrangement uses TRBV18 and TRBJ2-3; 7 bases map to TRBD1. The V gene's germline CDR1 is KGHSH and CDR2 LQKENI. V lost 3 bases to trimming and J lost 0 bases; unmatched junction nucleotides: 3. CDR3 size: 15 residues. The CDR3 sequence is CASSPGQRSTDTQYF. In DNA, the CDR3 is TGTGCCAGCTCACCGGGACAGAGAAGCACAGATACGCAGTATTTT.

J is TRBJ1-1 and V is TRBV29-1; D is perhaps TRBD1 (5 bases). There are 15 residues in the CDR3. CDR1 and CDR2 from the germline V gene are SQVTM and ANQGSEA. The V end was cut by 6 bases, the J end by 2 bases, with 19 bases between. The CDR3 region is CSVGPTGRGNTEAFF. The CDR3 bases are TGCAGCGTCGGTCCTACTGGGAGGGGTAACACTGAAGCTTTCTTT.

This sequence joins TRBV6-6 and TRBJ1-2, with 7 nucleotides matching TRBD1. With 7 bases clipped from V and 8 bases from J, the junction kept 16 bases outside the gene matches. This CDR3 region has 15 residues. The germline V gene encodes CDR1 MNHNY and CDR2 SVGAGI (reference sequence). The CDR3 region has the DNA TGTGCCAGCATCGCAGAATCGACAGGGTCTAAAGGCTACACCTTC. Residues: CASIAESTGSKGYTF.

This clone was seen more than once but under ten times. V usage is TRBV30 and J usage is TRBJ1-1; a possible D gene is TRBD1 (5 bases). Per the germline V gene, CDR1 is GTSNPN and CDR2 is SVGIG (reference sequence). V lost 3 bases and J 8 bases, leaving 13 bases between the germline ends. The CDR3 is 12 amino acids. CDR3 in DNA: TGTGCCTGGAGGGATTACGGGGGGGAAGCTTTCTTT. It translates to CAWRDYGGEAFF.

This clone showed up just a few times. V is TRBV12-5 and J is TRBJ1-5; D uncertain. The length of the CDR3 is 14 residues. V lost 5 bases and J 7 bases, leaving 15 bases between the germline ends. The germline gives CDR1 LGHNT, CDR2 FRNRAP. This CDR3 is CASGPGGPEQPQHF. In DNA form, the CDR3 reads TGTGCTAGTGGTCCCGGCGGGCCCGAACAGCCCCAGCATTTT.

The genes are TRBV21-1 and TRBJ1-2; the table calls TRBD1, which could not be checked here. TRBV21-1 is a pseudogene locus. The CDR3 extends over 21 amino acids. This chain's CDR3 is CASSKVSAVGQGRIMNYGYTF. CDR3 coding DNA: TGTGCCAGCAGCAAAGTCTCTGCCGTGGGACAGGGAAGGATCATGAACTATGGCTACACCTTC.

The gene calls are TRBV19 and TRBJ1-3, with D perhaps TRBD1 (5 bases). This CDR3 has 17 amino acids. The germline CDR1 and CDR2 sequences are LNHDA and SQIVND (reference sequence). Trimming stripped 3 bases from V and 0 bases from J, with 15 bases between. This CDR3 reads CASSMGTALYSGNTIYF. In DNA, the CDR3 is TGTGCCAGTAGTATGGGGACGGCACTTTACTCTGGAAACACCATATATTTT.

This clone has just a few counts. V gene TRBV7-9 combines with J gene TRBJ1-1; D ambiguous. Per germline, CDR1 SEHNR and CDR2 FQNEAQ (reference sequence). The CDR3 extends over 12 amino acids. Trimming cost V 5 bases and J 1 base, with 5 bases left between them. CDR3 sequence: CASSRGNTEAFF. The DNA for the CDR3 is TGTGCCAGCAGCCGAGGGAACACTGAAGCTTTCTTT.

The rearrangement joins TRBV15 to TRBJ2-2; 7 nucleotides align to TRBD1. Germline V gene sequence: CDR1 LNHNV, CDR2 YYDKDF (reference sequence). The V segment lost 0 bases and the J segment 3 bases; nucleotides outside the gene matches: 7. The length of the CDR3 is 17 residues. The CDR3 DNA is TGTGCCACCAGCAGAGATAGGGGACAGATATACACCGGGGAGCTGTTTTTT. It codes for CATSRDRGQIYTGELFF.

The CDR3 sequence is CASSPMRSSYNEQFF. The CDR3 region has the DNA TGTGCCAGCTCACCAATGAGAAGCTCCTACAATGAGCAGTTCTTC. This chain joins TRBV18 and TRBJ2-1; D call uncertain. CDR3 length: 15 amino acids. CDR1 is KGHSH, CDR2 LQKENI, per germline. Deletions cut 2 bases from V and 0 bases from J, with 8 bases between.

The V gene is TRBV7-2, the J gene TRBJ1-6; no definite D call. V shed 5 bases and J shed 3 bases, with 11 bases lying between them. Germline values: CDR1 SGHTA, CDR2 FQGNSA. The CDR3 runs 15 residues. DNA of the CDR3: TGTGCCAGCAGCGCCCGGACCGTCTATAATTCACCCCTCCACTTT. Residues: CASSARTVYNSPLHF.

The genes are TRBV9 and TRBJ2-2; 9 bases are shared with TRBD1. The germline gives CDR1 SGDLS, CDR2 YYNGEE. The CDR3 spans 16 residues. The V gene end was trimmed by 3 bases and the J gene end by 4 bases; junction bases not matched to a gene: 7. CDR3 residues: CASSERLGQGTGELFF. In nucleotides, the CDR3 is TGTGCCAGCAGCGAAAGACTGGGACAGGGCACCGGGGAGCTGTTTTTT.

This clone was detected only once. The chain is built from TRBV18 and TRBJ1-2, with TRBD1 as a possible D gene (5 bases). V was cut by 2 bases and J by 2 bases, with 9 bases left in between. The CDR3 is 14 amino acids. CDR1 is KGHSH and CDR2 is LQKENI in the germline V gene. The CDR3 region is CASSPGGTNYGYTF. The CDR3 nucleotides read TGTGCCAGCTCACCAGGGGGAACGAACTATGGCTACACCTTC.

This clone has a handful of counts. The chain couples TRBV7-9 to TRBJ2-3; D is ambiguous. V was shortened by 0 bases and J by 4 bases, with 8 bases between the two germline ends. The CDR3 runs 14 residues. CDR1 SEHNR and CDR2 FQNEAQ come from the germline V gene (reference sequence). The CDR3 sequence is CASSLAGNADTQYF. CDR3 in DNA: TGTGCCAGCAGCTTAGCAGGGAACGCAGATACGCAGTATTTT.

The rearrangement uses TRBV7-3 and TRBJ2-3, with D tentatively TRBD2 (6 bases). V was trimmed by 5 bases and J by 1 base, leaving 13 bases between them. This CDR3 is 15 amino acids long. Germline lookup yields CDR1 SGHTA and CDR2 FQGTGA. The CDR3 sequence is CASSTRTGGTDTQYF. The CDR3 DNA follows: TGTGCCAGCAGCACCCGGACGGGGGGCACAGATACGCAGTATTTT. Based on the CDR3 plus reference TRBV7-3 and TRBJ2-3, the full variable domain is GAGVSQTPSNKVTEKGKYVELRCDPISGHTALYWYRQSLGQGPEFLIYFQGTGAADDSGLPNDRFFAVRPEGSVSTLKIQRTERGDSAVYLCASSTRTGGTDTQYFGPGTRLTVL.

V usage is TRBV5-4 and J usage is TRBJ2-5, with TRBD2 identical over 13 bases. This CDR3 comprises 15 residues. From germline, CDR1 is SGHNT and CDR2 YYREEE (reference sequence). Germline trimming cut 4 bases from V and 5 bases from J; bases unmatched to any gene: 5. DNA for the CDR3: TGTGCCAGCAGCAAGGGACTAGCGGGGAAGGAGACCCAGTACTTC. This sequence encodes CASSKGLAGKETQYF.

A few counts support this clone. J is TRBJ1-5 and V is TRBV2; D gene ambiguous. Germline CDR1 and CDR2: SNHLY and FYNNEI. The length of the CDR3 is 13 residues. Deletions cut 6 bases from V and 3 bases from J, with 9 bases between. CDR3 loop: CASRIDHNQPQHF. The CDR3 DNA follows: TGTGCCAGCAGAATCGACCACAATCAGCCCCAGCATTTT.

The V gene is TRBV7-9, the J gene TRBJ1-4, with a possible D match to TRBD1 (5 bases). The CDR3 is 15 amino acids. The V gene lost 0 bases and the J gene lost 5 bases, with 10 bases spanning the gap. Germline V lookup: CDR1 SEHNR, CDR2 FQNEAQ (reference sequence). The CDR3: CASSLARGHNEKLFF. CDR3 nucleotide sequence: TGTGCCAGCAGCTTAGCACGGGGCCACAATGAAAAACTGTTTTTT. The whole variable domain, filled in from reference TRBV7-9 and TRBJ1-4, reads DTGVSQNPRHKITKRGQNVTFRCDPISEHNRLYWYRQTLGQGPEFLTYFQNEAQLEKSRLLSDRFSAERPKGSFSTLEIQRTEQGDSAMYLCASSLARGHNEKLFFGSGTQLSVL.

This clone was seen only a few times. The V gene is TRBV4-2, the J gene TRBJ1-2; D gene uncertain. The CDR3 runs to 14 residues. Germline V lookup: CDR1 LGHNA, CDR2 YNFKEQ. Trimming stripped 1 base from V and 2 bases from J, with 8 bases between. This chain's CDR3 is CASSQALLNYGYTF. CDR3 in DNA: TGTGCCAGCAGCCAAGCACTGTTAAACTATGGCTACACCTTC.